The entry below describes one T cell receptor beta chain. The target antigen is unknown. The data were obtained in a study of response to subunit inactivated influenza vaccine. Study-wide findings and caveats: Each seasonal influenza vaccination recruits few new T cells, the authors suggested.

MiXCR was run by TCRdb on the RT-PCR reads, yielding one entry per CDR3 protein. Among around 750,000 distinct CDR3 sequences listed, 21% were seen once. Trimming took 4 bases from V and 7 from J, leaving 26 bases between them. Germline V gives CDR1 MNHEY, CDR2 SVGAGI. The CDR3 covers 18 residues. The V call is TRBV6-5, the J call TRBJ2-1; D perhaps matches TRBD2 (6 bases). The sequencing used PBMCs from blood, collected 5 to 6 days after vaccination. The receptor was derived from a man aged 50 to 60 who received an inactivated influenza vaccine. CDR3 region: CASSSFGPTRGGGNEQFF. Written as DNA, the CDR3 is TGTGCCAGCAGTTCTTTCGGACCGACTAGGGGAGGTGGGAATGAGCAGTTCTTC.